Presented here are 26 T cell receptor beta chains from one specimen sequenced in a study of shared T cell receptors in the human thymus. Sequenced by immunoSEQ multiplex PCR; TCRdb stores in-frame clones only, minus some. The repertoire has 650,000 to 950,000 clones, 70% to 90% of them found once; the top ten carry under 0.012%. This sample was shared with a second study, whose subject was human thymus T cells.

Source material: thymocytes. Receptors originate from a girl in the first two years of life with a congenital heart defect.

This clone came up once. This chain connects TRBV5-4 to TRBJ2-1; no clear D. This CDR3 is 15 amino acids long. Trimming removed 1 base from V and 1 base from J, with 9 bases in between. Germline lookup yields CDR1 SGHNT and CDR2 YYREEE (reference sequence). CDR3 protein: CASSLLGRSYNEQFF. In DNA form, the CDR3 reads TGTGCCAGCAGCTTGCTGGGCCGATCCTACAATGAGCAGTTCTTC.

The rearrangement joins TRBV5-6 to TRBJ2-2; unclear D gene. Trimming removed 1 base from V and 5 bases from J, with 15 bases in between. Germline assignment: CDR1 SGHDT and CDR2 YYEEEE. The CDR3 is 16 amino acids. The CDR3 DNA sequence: TGTGCCAGCAGCTTGTTAGGAGACCGAGAGACCGGGGAGCTGTTTTTT. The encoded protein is CASSLLGDRETGELFF.

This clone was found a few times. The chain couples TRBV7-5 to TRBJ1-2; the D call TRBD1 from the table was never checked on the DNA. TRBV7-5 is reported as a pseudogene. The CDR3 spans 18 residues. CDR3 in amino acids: CARSLAHPDRGVVYGYTF. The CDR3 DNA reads TGTGCCAGAAGCTTAGCCCACCCGGACAGGGGAGTGGTCTATGGCTACACCTTC.

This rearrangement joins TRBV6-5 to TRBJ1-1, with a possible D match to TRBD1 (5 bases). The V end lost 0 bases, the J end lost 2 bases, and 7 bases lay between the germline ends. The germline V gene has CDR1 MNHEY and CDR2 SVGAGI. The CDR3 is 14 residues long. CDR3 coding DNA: TGTGCCAGCAGTTACTCGGACATTAACACTGAAGCTTTCTTT. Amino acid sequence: CASSYSDINTEAFF.

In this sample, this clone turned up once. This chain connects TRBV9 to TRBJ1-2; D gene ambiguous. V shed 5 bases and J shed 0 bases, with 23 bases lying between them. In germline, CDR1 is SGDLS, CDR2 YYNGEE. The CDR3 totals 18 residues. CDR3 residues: CASSIAPHGSLANYGYTF. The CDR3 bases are TGTGCCAGCAGTATCGCACCTCATGGCAGCCTAGCTAACTATGGCTACACCTTC. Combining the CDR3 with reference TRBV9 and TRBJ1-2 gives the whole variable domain DSGVTQTPKHLITATGQRVTLRCSPRSGDLSVYWYQQSLDQGLQFLIQYYNGEERAKGNILERFSAQQFPDLHSELNLSSLELGDSALYFCASSIAPHGSLANYGYTFGSGTRLTVV.

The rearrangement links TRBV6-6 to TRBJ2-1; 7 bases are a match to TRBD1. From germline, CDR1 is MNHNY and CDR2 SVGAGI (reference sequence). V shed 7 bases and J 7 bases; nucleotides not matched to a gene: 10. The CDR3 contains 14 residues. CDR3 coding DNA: TGTGCCAGCAACGGCCAGGGGGTTGAAAATGAGCAGTTCTTC. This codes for CASNGQGVENEQFF.

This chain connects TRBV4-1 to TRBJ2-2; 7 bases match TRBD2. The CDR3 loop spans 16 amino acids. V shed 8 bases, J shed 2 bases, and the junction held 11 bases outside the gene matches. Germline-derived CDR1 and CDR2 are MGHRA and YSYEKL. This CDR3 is CASRLSGGTNTGELFF. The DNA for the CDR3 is TGCGCCAGCCGCCTTTCGGGGGGTACTAACACCGGGGAGCTGTTTTTT.

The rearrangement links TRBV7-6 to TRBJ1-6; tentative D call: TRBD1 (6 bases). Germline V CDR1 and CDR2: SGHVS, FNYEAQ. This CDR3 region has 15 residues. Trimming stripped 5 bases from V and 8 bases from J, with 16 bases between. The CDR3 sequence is CASSPEGGNHSPLHF. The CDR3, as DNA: TGTGCCAGCAGCCCAGAGGGGGGGAACCATTCACCCCTCCACTTT.

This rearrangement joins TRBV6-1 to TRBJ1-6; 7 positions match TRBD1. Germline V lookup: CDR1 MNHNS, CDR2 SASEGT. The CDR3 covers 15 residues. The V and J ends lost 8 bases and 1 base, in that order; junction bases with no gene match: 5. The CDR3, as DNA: TGTGCCAGCGCCACAGGGGTGTCCTATAATTCACCCCTCCACTTT. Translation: CASATGVSYNSPLHF.

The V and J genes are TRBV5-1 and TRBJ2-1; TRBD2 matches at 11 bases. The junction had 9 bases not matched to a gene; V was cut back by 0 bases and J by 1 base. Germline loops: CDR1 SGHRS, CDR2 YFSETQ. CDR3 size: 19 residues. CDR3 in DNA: TGCGCCAGCAGCTTGGTCGCTAGCGGGGGGAATTGTTCCTACAATGAGCAGTTCTTC. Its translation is CASSLVASGGNCSYNEQFF.

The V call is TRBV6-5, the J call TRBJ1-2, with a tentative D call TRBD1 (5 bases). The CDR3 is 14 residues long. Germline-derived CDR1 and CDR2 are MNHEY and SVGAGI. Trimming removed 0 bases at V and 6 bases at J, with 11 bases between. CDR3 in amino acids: CASSYSRAGDGYTF. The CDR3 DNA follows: TGTGCCAGCAGTTACTCTAGGGCGGGGGATGGCTACACCTTC.

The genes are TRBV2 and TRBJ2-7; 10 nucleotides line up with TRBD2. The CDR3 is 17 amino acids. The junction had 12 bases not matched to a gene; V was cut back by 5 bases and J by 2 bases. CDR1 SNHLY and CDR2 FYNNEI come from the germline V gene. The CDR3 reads CASSPRHTSGAPYEQYF. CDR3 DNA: TGTGCCAGCAGTCCGCGACATACTAGCGGGGCTCCCTACGAGCAGTACTTC. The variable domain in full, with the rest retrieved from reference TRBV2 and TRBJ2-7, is EPEVTQTPSHQVTQMGQEVILRCVPISNHLYFYWYRQILGQKVEFLVSFYNNEISEKSEIFDDQFSVERPDGSNFTLKIRSTKLEDSAMYFCASSPRHTSGAPYEQYFGPGTRLTVT.

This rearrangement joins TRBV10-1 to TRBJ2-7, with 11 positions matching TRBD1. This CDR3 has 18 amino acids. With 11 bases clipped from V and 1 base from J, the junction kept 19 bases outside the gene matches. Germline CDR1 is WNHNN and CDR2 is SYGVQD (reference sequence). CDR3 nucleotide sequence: TGCGCCGGCCGACCGGGACAGGGGGAGGAGGCCTGGTCCTACGAGCAGTACTTC. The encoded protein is CAGRPGQGEEAWSYEQYF.

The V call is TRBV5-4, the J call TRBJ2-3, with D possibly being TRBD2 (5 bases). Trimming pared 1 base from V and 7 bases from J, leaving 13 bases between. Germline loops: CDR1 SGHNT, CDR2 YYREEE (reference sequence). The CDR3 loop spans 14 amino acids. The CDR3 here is CASSLQRETNTQYF. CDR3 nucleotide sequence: TGTGCCAGCAGCTTGCAGAGGGAGACAAATACGCAGTATTTT.

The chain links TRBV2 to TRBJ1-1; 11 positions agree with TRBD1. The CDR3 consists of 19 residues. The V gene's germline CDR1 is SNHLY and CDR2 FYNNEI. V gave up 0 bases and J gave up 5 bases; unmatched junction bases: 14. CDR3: CASSEAKRTGGEVGTEAFF. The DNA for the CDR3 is TGTGCCAGCAGTGAAGCGAAAAGGACAGGGGGCGAAGTGGGGACTGAAGCTTTCTTT.

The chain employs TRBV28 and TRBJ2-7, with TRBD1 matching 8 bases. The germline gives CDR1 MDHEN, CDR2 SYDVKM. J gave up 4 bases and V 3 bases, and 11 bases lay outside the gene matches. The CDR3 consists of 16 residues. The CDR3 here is CASSLIPDRVKYEQYF. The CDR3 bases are TGTGCCAGCAGTTTGATCCCGGACAGGGTAAAGTACGAGCAGTACTTC.

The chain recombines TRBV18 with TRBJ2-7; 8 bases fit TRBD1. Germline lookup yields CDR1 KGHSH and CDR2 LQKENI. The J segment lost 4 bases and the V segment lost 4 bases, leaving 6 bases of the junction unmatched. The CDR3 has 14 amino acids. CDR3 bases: TGTGCCAGCTCACGAGGACAGGGTTTATACGAGCAGTACTTC. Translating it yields CASSRGQGLYEQYF.

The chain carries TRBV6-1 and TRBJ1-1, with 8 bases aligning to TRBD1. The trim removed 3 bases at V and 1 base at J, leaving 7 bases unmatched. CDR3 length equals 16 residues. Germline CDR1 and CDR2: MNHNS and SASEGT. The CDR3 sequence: CASSERQGPPNTEAFF. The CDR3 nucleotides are TGTGCCAGCAGTGAGAGACAGGGGCCCCCGAACACTGAAGCTTTCTTT.

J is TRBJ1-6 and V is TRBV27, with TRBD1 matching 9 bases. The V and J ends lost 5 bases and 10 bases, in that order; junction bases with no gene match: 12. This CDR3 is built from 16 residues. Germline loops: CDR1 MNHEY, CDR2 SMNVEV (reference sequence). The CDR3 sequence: CASSEIGDRVGSPLHF. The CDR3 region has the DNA TGTGCCAGCAGTGAGATCGGGGACAGGGTGGGGTCACCCCTCCACTTT.

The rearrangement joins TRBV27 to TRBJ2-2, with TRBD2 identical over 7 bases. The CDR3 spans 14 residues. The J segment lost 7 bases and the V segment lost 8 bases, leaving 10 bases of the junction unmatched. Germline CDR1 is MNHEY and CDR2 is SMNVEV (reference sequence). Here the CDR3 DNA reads TGTGCCAGCGGATACGTATGGGGGGGCGGGGAGCTGTTTTTT. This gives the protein CASGYVWGGGELFF.

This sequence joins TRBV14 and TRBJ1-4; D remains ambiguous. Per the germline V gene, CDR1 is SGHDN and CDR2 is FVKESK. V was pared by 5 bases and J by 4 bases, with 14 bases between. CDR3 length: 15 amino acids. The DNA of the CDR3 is TGTGCCAGCAGCAGACTAGGAGGCCTTAATGAAAAACTGTTTTTT. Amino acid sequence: CASSRLGGLNEKLFF.

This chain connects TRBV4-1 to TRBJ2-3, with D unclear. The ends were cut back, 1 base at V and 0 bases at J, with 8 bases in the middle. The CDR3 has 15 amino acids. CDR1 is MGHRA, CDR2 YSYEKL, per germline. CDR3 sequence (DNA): TGCGCCAGCAGCCAAGGACTGCCTAGCACAGATACGCAGTATTTT. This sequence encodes CASSQGLPSTDTQYF.

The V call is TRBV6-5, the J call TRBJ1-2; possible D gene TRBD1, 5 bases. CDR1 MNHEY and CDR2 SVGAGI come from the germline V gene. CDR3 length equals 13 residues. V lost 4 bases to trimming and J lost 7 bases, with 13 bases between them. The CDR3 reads CASSSLDTPGYTF. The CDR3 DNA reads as TGTGCCAGCAGTTCCCTGGACACACCTGGCTACACCTTC.

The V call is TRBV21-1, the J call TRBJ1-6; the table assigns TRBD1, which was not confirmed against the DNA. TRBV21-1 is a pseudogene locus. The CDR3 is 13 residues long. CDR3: CANNRTGNSPLHF. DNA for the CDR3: TGTGCCAACAACAGGACAGGTAATTCACCCCTCCACTTT.

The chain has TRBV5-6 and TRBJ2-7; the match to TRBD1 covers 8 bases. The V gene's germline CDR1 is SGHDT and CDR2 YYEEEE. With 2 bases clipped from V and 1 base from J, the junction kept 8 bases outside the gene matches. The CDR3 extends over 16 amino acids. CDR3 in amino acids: CASSFMVRTGSYEQYF. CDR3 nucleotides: TGTGCCAGCAGCTTTATGGTCCGGACAGGGTCCTACGAGCAGTACTTC.

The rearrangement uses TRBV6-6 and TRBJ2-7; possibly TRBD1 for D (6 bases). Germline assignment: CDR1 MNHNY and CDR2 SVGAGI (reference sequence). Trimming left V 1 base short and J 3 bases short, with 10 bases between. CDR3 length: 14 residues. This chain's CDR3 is CASSYLTTGYEQYF. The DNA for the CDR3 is TGTGCCAGCAGTTACTTGACGACAGGCTACGAGCAGTACTTC.